The clone carrying this T cell receptor (beta chain) was counted at least ten times. These data belong to a study of CD8 T cells in ankylosing spondylitis. After removal of 2 bases from V and 6 bases from J, the junction contained 10 bases not matched to a gene. The CDR3 runs to 15 residues. The germline CDR1 and CDR2 sequences are SGHVS and FNYEAQ. TCRdb recomputed calls from the 5' RACE reads with MiXCR, one row per CDR3 protein. The sample includes over 60,000 distinct CDR3 sequences, roughly 5.2% of them seen just once. The chain is built from TRBV7-6 and TRBJ2-7; TRBD1 matches 7 bases. The receptor's source is a male donor with ankylosing spondylitis or in good health (not recorded which). The sequencing sample was made of blood, either unsorted or a sorted T cell fraction (not recorded which). The CDR3 is CASSLIPTGVGEQYF. The DNA of the CDR3 is TGTGCCAGCAGCTTAATCCCCACAGGGGTGGGCGAGCAGTACTTC.